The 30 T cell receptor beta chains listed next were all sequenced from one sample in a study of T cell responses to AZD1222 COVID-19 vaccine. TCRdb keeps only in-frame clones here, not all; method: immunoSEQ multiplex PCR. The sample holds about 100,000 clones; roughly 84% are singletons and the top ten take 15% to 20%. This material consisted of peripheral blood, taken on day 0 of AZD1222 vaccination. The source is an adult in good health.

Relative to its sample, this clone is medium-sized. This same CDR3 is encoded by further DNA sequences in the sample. CDR3 DNA: TGCAGCGTTCTCATGGGGGGGGGCTACGAGCAGTACTTC. This codes for CSVLMGGGYEQYF. The chain links TRBV29-1 to TRBJ2-7; 7 bases are shared with TRBD2. J gave up 3 bases and V 5 bases, and 7 bases lay outside the gene matches. The CDR3 has 13 amino acids. Germline assignment: CDR1 SQVTM and CDR2 ANQGSEA.

The CDR3: CASSQGIDYEQYF. The CDR3 nucleotides are TGTGCCAGCAGCCAAGGGATCGACTACGAGCAGTACTTC. This chain links TRBV4-2 with TRBJ2-7; D is undetermined. V lost 1 base, J lost 3 bases, and 7 bases lay in between. This CDR3 region has 13 residues. The V gene's germline CDR1 is LGHNA and CDR2 YNFKEQ.

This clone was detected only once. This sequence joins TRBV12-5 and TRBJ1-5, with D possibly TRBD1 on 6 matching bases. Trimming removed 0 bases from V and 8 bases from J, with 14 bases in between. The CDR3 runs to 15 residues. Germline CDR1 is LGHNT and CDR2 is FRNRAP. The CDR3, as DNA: TGTGCTAGTGGTTTGGTACAAGGGGGGCCCGAGCCCCAGCATTTT. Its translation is CASGLVQGGPEPQHF. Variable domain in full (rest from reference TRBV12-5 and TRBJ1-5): DARVTQTPRHKVTEMGQEVTMRCQPILGHNTVFWYRQTMMQGLELLAYFRNRAPLDDSGMPKDRFSAEMPDATLATLKIQPSEPRDSAVYFCASGLVQGGPEPQHFGDGTRLSIL.

The CDR3 region has the DNA TGCGCCAGCAGTGCAGGAGGGGAGCTGTTTTTT. It specifies CASSAGGELFF. This chain uses TRBV10-2 with TRBJ2-2; D remains unclear. CDR3 size: 11 residues. Germline V gives CDR1 WSHSY, CDR2 SAAADI. V dropped 4 bases and J dropped 8 bases, with 5 bases sitting between them.

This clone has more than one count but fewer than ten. The CDR3 DNA is TGTGCCAGCAGCCCTCAAGAGGGATCCTACGAGCAGTACTTC. Translated: CASSPQEGSYEQYF. This chain connects TRBV5-4 to TRBJ2-7; perhaps TRBD2 as D (5 bases). V dropped 4 bases and J dropped 1 base, with 12 bases sitting between them. CDR3 length equals 14 residues. Germline V gene data show CDR1 as SGHNT and CDR2 as YYREEE (reference sequence). The variable domain in full, with the rest retrieved from reference TRBV5-4 and TRBJ2-7, is ETGVTQSPTHLIKTRGQQVTLRCSSQSGHNTVSWYQQALGQGPQFIFQYYREEENGRGNFPPRFSGLQFPNYSSELNVNALELDDSALYLCASSPQEGSYEQYFGPGTRLTVT.

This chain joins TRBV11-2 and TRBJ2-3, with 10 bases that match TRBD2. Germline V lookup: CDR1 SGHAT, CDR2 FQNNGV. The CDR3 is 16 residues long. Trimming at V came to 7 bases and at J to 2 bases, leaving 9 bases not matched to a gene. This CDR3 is CASTSLSGRVTDTQYF. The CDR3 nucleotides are TGTGCCAGCACCTCCCTCAGCGGGAGGGTCACAGATACGCAGTATTTT.

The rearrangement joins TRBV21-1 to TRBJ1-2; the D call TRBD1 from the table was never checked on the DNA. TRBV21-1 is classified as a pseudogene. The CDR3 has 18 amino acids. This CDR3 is CASSKGGQRAFGPYGYTF. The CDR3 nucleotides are TGTGCCAGCAGCAAAGGAGGACAGCGAGCTTTCGGGCCATATGGCTACACCTTC.

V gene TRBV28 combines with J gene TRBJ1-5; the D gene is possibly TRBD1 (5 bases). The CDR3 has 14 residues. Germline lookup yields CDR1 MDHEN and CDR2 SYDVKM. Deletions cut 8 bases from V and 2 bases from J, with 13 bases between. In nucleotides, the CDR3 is TGTGCCAGCCGGAAGCTGGGGGGCAATCAGCCCCAGCATTTT. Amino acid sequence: CASRKLGGNQPQHF.

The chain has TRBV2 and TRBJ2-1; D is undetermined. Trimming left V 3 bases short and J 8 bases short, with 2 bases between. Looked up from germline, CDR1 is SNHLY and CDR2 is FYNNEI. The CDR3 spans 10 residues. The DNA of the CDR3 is TGTGCCAGCAGTGATTATGAGCAGTTCTTC. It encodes CASSDYEQFF.

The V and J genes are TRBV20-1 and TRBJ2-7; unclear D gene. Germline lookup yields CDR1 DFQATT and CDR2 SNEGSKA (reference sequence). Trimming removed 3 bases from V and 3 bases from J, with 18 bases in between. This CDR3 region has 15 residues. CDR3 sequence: CSASVPTVIDYEQYF. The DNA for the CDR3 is TGCAGTGCTAGTGTCCCCACTGTTATCGACTACGAGCAGTACTTC.

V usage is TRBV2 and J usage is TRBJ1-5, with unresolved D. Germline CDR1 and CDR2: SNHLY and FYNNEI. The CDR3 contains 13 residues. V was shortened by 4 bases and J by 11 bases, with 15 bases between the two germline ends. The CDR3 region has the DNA TGTGCCAGCAGTGGACCCGCAGACGTAGCCCAGCATTTT. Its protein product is CASSGPADVAQHF.

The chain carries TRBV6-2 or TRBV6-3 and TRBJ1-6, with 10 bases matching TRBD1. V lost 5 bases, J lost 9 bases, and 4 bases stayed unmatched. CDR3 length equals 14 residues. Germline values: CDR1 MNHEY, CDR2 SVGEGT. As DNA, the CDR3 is TGTGCCAGCAGTGCGGGACAGGGGTTTTCACCCCTCCACTTT. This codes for CASSAGQGFSPLHF.

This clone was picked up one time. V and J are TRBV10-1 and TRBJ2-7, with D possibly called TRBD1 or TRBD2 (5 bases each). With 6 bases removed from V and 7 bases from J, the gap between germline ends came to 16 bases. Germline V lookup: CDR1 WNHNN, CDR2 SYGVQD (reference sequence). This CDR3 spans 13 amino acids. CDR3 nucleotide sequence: TGCGCCAGCAGATTGAACGGGGCCTCGGAGCAGTACTTC. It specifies CASRLNGASEQYF.

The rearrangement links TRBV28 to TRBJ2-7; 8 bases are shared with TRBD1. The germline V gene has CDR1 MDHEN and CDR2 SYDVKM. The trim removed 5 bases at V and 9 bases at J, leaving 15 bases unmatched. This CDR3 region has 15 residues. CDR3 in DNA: TGTGCCAGCAGTCTCCGGACAGGGCATATTATAGTGCAGTACTTC. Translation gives CASSLRTGHIIVQYF.

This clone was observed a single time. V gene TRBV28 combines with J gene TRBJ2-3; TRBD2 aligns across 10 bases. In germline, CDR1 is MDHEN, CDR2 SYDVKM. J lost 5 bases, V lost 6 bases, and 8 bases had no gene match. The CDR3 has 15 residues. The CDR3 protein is CASRLAGVWGDTQYF. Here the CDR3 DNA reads TGTGCCAGCAGGCTAGCGGGAGTATGGGGAGATACGCAGTATTTT.

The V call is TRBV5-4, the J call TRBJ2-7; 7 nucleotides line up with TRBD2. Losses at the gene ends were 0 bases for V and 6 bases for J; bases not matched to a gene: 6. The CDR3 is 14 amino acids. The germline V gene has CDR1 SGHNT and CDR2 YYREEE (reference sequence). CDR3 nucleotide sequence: TGTGCCAGCAGCTTGGCGGGAGGTCTTCCCGAGCAGTACTTC. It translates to CASSLAGGLPEQYF.

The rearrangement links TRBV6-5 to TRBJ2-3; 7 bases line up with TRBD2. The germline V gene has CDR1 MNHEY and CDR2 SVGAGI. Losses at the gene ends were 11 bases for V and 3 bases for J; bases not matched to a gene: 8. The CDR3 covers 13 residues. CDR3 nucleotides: TGTGCCGCCCAAGGACTAGTGACAGATACGCAGTATTTT. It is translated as CAAQGLVTDTQYF.

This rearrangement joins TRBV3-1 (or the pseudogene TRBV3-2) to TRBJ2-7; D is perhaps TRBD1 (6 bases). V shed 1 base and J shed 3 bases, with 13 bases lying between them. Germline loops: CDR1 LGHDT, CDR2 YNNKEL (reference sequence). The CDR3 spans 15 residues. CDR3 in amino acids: CASSQGRVGGYEQYF. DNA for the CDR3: TGTGCCAGCAGCCAAGGCAGGGTAGGGGGCTACGAGCAGTACTTC.

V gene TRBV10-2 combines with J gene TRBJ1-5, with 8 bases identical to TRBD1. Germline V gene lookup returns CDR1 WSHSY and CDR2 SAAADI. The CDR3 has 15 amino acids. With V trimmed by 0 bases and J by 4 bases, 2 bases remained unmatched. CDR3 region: CASSESRQGNQPQHF. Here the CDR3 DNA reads TGCGCCAGCAGTGAGTCGAGACAGGGGAATCAGCCCCAGCATTTT.

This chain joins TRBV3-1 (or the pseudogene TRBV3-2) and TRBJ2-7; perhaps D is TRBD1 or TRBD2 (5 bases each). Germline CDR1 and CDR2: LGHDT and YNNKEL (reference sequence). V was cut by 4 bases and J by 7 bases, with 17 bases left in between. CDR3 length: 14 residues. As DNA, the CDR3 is TGTGCCAGCAGCCTAGCTCAGGGAGCTGGGGAGCAGTACTTC. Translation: CASSLAQGAGEQYF.

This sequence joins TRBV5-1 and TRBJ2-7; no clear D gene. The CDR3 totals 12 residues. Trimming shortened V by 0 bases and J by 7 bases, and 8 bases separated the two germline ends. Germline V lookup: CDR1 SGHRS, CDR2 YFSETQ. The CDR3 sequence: CASSLGAREQYF. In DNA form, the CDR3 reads TGCGCCAGCAGCTTGGGAGCAAGGGAGCAGTACTTC.

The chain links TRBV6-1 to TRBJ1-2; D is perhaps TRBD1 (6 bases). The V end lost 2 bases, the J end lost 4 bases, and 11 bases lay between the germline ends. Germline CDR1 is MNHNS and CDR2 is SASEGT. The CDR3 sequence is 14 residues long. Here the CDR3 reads CASSESGAGYGYTF. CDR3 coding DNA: TGTGCCAGCAGTGAATCAGGGGCTGGCTATGGCTACACCTTC.

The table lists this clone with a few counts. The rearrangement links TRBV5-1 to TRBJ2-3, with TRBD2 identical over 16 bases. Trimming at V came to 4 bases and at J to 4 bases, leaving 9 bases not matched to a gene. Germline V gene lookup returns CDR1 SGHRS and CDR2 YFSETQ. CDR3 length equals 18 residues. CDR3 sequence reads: CASSPGTSGRAIADTQYF. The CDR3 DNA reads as TGCGCCAGCAGCCCTGGGACTAGCGGGAGGGCCATTGCAGATACGCAGTATTTT. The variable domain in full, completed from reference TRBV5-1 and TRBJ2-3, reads KAGVTQTPRYLIKTRGQQVTLSCSPISGHRSVSWYQQTPGQGLQFLFEYFSETQRNKGNFPGRFSGRQFSNSRSEMNVSTLELGDSALYLCASSPGTSGRAIADTQYFGPGTRLTVL.

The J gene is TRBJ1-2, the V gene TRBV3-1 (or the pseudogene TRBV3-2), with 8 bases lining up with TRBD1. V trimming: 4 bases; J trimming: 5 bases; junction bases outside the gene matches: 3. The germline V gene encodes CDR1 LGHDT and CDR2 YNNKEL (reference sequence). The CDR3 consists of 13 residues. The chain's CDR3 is CASSPGQGYGYTF. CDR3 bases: TGTGCCAGCAGCCCCGGACAGGGTTATGGCTACACCTTC.

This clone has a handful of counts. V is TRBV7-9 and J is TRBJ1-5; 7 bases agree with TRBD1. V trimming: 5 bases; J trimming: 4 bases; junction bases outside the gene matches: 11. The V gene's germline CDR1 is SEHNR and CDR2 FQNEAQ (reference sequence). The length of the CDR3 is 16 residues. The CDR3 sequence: CASSRQKGQPNQPQHF. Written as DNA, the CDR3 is TGTGCCAGCAGCAGACAAAAGGGACAGCCTAATCAGCCCCAGCATTTT. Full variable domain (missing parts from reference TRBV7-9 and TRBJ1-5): DTGVSQNPRHKITKRGQNVTFRCDPISEHNRLYWYRQTLGQGPEFLTYFQNEAQLEKSRLLSDRFSAERPKGSFSTLEIQRTEQGDSAMYLCASSRQKGQPNQPQHFGDGTRLSIL.

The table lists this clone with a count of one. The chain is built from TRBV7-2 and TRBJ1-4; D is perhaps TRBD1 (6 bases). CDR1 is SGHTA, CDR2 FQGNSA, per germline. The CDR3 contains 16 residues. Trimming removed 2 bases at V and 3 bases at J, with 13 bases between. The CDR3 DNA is TGTGCCAGCAGCTTAAGCAGAGGGGGGGCTAATGAAAAACTGTTTTTT. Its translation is CASSLSRGGANEKLFF. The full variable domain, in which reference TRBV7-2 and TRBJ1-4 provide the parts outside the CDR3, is GAGVSQSPSNKVTEKGKDVELRCDPISGHTALYWYRQSLGQGLEFLIYFQGNSAPDKSGLPSDRFSAERTGGSVSTLTIQRTQQEDSAVYLCASSLSRGGANEKLFFGSGTQLSVL.

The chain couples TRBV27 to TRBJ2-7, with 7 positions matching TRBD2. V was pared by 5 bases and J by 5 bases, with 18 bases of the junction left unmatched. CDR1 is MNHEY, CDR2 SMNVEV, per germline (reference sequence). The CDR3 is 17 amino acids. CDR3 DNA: TGTGCCAGCAGTCCACACCCGTCGGGAGGCAGGGCCCACGAGCAGTACTTC. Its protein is CASSPHPSGGRAHEQYF.

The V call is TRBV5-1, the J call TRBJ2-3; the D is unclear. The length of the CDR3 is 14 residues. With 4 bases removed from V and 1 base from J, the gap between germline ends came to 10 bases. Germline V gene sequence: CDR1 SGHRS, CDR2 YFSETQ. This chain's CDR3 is CASSPLSGTDTQYF. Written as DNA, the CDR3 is TGCGCCAGCAGCCCCCTCTCGGGCACAGATACGCAGTATTTT.

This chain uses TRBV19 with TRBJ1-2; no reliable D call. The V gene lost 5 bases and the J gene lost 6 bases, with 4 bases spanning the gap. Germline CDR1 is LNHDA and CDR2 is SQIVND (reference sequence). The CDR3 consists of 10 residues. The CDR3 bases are TGTGCCAGTAGTGTGGATGGCTACACCTTC. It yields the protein CASSVDGYTF.

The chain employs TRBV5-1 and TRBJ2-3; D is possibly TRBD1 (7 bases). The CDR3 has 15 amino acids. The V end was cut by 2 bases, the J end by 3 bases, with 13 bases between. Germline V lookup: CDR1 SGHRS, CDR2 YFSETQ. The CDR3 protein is CASSFKGAGTDTQYF. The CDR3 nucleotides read TGCGCCAGCAGCTTCAAGGGGGCGGGGACAGATACGCAGTATTTT.